The TCR beta chain under discussion was sequenced for a study of cytomegalovirus exposure and HLA in healthy donors. Findings and caveats of the study: Rare TCR sequences dominated, though some public TCRs recurred in many donors. The likely explanation for a cluster of highly shared sequence variants was sequencing artifact.

The PCR contained 60 Vbeta and 13 Jbeta primers. The table came from immunoSEQ multiplex PCR; TCRdb's copy has only in-frame clones and leaves some out. The sample contains about 250,000 clones, around 84% of which appear only once. This clone was observed a few times. Its target is not known. This sequence was found in a girl aged 2-10 years in good health and CMV-seronegative. The sequencing input was PBMCs.

The CDR3 region is CASTGNEQYF. In DNA, the CDR3 is TGTGCCAGCACAGGAAACGAGCAGTACTTC. The chain employs TRBV6-1 and TRBJ2-7; no reliable D call. The germline CDR1 and CDR2 sequences are MNHNS and SASEGT. This CDR3 has 10 residues. Between the trimmed V and J ends, which lost 7 bases and 5 bases, there was a span of 6 bases.